The T cell receptor beta chain under discussion was sequenced for a study of T cell responses to AZD1222 COVID-19 vaccine. In the case of this clone: Its antigen remains unknown.

Method: immunoSEQ multiplex PCR; TCRdb's copy keeps in-frame clones and lacks some. This table has 190,000 or so clones, about 88% appearing once. Study-wide results and limits: Clonal diversity may have been underestimated, and the donors were mostly white British, with more females than males. Repertoire sampling was restricted to post-peak T cell response timepoints. Among vaccine-associated CD4 TCRs, coverage spanned spike, with dominance at 160-218 and 743-854.

CDR1 and CDR2 (germline): SGHRS, YFSETQ. After removal of 3 bases from V and 7 bases from J, the junction contained 7 bases not matched to a gene. The CDR3 contains 16 residues. This receptor was taken from an adult who received the AZD1222 COVID-19 vaccine. The V gene is TRBV5-1, the J gene TRBJ2-2; 12 bases match TRBD1. Source: peripheral blood, taken 28 days after the second AZD1222 dose. As DNA, the CDR3 is TGCGCCAGCAGCTCGGGACAGGGGGCTTATGTCGGGGAGCTGTTTTTT. This codes for CASSSGQGAYVGELFF.